This entry describes one T cell receptor (beta chain). This sample was included in a study of OX40 agonist ivuxolimab in advanced cancers. The junction had 7 bases not matched to a gene; V was cut back by 4 bases and J by 3 bases. This CDR3 has 16 residues. CDR1 SGHRS and CDR2 YFSETQ come from the germline V gene. Only in-frame clones appear in the TCRdb table, and some are missing; sequencing was by immunoSEQ multiplex PCR. The table lists about 82,000 clones, about 86% of them singletons, with roughly 6% in the top ten. V gene TRBV5-1 combines with J gene TRBJ2-6, with 7 bases identical to TRBD2. Source: CD4+ or CD8+ T cells sorted from blood, taken in a trial of the OX40 agonist ivuxolimab. This TCR was recovered from an adult with an advanced solid tumor such as melanoma, head and neck, liver or kidney cancer. The CDR3 nucleotides are TGCGCCAGCAGCCTTGGGGAGGGTTTTGGGGCCAACGTCCTGACTTTC. It codes for CASSLGEGFGANVLTF.